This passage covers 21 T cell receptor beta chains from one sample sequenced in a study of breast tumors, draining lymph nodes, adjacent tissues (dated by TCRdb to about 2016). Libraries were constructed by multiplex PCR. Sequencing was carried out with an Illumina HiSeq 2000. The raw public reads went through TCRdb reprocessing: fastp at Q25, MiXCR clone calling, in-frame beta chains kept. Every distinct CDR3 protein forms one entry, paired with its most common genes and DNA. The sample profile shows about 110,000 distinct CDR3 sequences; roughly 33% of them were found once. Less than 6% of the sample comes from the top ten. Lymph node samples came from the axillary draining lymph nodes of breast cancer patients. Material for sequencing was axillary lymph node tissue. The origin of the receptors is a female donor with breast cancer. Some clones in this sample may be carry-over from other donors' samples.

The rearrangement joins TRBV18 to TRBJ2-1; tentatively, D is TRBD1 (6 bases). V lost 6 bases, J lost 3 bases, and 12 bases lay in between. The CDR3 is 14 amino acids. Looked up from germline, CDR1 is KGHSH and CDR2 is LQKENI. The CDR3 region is CASSRQVDYNEQFF. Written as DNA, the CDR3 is TGTGCCAGCTCCCGACAGGTTGACTACAATGAGCAGTTCTTC.

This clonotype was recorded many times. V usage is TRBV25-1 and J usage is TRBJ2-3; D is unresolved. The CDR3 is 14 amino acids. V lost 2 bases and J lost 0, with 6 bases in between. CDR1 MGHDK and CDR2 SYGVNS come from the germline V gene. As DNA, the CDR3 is TGTGCCAGCAGTGAAACCCCTAGCACAGATACGCAGTATTTT. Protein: CASSETPSTDTQYF.

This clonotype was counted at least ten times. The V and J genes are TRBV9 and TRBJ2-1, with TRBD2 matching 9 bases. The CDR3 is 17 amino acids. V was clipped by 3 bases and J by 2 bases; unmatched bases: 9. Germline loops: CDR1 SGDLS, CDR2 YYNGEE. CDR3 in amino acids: CASSAGPGLAAYNEQFF. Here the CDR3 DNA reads TGTGCCAGCAGCGCAGGACCGGGACTAGCAGCCTACAATGAGCAGTTCTTC.

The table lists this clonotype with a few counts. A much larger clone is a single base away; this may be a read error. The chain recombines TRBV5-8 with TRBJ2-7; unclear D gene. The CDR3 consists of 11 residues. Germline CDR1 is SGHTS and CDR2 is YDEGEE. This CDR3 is CASSVYYAQYF. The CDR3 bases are TGTGCCAGCAGCGTATACTACGCGCAGTACTTC.

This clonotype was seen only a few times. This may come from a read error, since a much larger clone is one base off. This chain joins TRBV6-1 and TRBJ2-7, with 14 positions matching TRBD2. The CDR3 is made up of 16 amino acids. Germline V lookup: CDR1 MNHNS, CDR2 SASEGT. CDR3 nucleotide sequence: TGTGCCAGCACGCGACTAGCGGGAGGGCGCTCCTACGAGCAGCACTTC. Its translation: CASTRLAGGRSYEQHF.

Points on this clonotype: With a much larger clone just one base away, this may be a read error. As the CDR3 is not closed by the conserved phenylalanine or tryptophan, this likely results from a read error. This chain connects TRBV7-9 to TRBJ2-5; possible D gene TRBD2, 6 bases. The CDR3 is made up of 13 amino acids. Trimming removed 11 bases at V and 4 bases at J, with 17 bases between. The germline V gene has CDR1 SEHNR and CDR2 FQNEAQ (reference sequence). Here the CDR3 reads CAGLSFSRETQYL. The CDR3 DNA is TGTGCCGGACTAAGCTTTAGCCGAGAGACCCAGTACTTG.

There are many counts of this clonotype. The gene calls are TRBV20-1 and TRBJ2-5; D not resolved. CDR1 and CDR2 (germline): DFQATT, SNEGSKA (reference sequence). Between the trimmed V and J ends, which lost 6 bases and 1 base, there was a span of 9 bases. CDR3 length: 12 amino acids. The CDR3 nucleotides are TGCAGTGCCCGGCCGGGCCAAGAGACCCAGTACTTC. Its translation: CSARPGQETQYF.

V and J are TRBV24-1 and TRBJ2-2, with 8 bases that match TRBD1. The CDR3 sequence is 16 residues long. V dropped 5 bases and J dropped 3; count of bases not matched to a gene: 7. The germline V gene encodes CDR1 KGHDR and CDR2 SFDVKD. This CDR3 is CATSAVKDRDTGELFF. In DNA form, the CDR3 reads TGTGCCACCAGTGCTGTGAAGGACAGGGACACCGGGGAGCTGTTTTTT.

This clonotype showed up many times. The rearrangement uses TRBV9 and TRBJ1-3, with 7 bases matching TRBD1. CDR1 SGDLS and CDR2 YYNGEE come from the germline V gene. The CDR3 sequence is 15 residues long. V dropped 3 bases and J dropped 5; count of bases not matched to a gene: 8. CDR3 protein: CASSEGTALRNTIYF. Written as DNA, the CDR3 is TGTGCCAGCAGCGAAGGGACAGCTCTCAGAAACACCATATATTTT.

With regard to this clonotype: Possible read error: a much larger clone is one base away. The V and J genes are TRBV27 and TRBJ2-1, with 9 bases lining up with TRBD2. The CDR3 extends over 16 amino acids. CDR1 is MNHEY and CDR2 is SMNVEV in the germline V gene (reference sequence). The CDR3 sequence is CAGSSRIAGAYNEQFF. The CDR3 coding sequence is TGTGCCGGCAGTTCCCGGATAGCGGGAGCCTACAATGAGCAGTTCTTC.

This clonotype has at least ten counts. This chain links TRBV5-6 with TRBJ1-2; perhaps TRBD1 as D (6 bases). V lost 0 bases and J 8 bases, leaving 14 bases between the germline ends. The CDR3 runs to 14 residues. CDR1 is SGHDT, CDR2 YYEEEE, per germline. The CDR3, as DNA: TGTGCCAGCAGCTTGGATCCGGGGGCGGAGGGCTACACCTTC. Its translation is CASSLDPGAEGYTF.

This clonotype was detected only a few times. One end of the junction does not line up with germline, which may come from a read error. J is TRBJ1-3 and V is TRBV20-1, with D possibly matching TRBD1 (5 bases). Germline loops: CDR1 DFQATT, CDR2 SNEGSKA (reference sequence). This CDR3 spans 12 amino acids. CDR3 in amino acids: CSATGLGSTTYF. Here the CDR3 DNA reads TGCAGTGCTACAGGGTTAGGAAGCACCACATATTTT.

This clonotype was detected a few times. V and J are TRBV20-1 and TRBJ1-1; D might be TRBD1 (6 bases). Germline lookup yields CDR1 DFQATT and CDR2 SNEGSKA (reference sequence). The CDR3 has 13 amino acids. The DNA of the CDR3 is TGCAGAGTTGACAGGCTGGGGAACACTGAAGCTTTCTTT. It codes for CRVDRLGNTEAFF.

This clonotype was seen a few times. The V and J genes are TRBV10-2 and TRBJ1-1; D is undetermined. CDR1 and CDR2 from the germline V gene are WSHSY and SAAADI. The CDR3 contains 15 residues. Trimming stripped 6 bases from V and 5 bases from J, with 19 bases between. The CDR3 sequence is CASRPSWAGRTEAFF. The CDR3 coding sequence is TGCGCCAGCAGGCCTAGCTGGGCAGGTAGGACTGAAGCTTTCTTT.

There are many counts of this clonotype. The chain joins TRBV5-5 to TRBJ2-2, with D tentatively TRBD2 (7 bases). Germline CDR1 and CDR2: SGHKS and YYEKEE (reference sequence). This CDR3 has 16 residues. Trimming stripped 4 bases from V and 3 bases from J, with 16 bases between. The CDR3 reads CASSEGGGRYTGELFF. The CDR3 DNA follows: TGTGCCAGCAGCGAGGGGGGGGGCCGTTACACCGGGGAGCTGTTTTTT.

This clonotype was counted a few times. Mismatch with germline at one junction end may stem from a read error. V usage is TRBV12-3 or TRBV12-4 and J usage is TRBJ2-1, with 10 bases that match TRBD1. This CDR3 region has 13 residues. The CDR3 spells CTSSLGTGDEQFF. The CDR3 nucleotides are TGTACCAGCAGTCTCGGGACAGGGGACGAGCAGTTCTTC.

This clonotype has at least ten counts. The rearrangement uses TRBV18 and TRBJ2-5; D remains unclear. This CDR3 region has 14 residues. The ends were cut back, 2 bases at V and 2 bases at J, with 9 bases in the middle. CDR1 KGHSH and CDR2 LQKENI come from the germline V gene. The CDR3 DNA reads TGTGCCAGCTCACCAGGTCTTGAGCAAGAGACCCAGTACTTC. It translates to CASSPGLEQETQYF.

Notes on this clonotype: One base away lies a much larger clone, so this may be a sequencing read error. The DNA for the CDR3 is TGTGCCAGCAGTCACGCCAAGCGGAATACCAATCAGCCCCAGCATTTT. Translation gives CASSHAKRNTNQPQHF. The chain uses TRBV6-2 or TRBV6-3 and TRBJ1-5; D remains ambiguous. Germline CDR1 is MNHEY and CDR2 is SVGEGT. The CDR3 extends over 16 amino acids. With 5 bases removed from V and 3 bases from J, the gap between germline ends came to 17 bases.

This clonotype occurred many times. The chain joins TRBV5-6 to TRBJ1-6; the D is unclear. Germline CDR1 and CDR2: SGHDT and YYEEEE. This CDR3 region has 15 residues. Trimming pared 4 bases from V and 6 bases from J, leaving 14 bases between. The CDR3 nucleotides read TGTGCCAGCAGCCCCAGACAAGTAATTAATTCACCCCTCCACTTT. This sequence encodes CASSPRQVINSPLHF.

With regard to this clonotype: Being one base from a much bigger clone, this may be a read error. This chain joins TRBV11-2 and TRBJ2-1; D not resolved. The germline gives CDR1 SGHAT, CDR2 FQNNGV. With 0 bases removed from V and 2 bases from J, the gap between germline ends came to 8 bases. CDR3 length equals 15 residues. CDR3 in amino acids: CASSLDGTAYNEQFF. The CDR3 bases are TGTGCCAGCAGCTTAGACGGCACAGCCTACAATGAGCAGTTCTTC.

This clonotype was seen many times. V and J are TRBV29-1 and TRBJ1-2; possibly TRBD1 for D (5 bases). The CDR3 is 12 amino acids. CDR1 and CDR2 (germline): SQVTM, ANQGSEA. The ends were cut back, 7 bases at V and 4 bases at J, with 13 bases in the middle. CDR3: CSGGGGFYGYTF. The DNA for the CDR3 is TGCAGCGGTGGGGGGGGATTCTATGGCTACACCTTC.